Following are 32 T cell receptor beta chains from one sample sequenced in a study of blood T cells in healthy people across ages. Alongside a J-beta primer mix, a sample-barcoded 5' primer served in a second PCR lasting roughly 6 to 11 cycles. Each CDR3 protein gets one entry after TCRdb re-called the 5' RACE reads with MiXCR. Of hundreds of thousands of distinct CDR3 sequences listed, less than 35% were seen once; the top ten hold around a sixth. Sequencing input: blood. The source is an elderly woman in good health.

This clonotype was picked up many times. The V and J genes are TRBV10-3 and TRBJ1-2; 7 nucleotides agree with TRBD1. There are 14 residues in the CDR3. With 2 bases clipped from V and 4 bases from J, the junction kept 4 bases outside the gene matches. The germline gives CDR1 ENHRY, CDR2 SYGVKD. CDR3 residues: CAISETGDLYGYTF. The CDR3 DNA reads as TGTGCCATCAGTGAGACAGGGGATCTCTATGGCTACACCTTC.

Of note for this clonotype: A junction boundary mismatches the germline segment, possibly from a read error. The genes are TRBV6-6 and TRBJ2-2; 8 bases fit TRBD2. CDR1 is MNHNY, CDR2 SVGAGI, per germline (reference sequence). The CDR3 is 16 residues long. The CDR3 region is CVSSSNSGGYTGELFF. The CDR3 DNA reads TGTGTCAGCAGTTCCAACAGCGGGGGATACACCGGGGAGCTGTTTTTT.

This sequence joins TRBV12-3 or TRBV12-4 and TRBJ2-5; D possibly matches TRBD1 or TRBD2 (5 bases each). The CDR3 contains 13 residues. V dropped 7 bases and J dropped 9 bases, with 18 bases sitting between them. The DNA of the CDR3 is TGTGCCAGCAAGTTTCAGGGACGAGGGGCCCAGTACTTC. Residues: CASKFQGRGAQYF.

This chain uses TRBV12-3 or TRBV12-4 with TRBJ2-5; 11 bases map to TRBD2. This CDR3 is built from 15 residues. V lost 6 bases to trimming and J lost 11 bases; unmatched junction nucleotides: 14. The CDR3, as DNA: TGTGCCAGCAGCTCAATAGCGGGGGGGCGGGGTGAGCAGTACTTC. Its translation is CASSSIAGGRGEQYF.

In this sample, this clonotype turned up many times. V is TRBV6-1 and J is TRBJ2-7, with 7 positions matching TRBD1. Losses at the gene ends were 2 bases for V and 0 bases for J; bases not matched to a gene: 4. Per germline, CDR1 MNHNS and CDR2 SASEGT. The CDR3 spans 15 residues. As DNA, the CDR3 is TGTGCCAGCAGTGAATGGCCAGGGGGCTCCTACGAGCAGTACTTC. Amino acids: CASSEWPGGSYEQYF.

Many counts were recorded for this clonotype. CDR3 DNA: TGTGCCAGCAGGTTCGGGATCGGGGCTAGTGAGCAGTTCTTC. As protein: CASRFGIGASEQFF. This sequence joins TRBV12-3 or TRBV12-4 and TRBJ2-1; D could derive from TRBD1 or TRBD2 (5 bases each). The CDR3 extends over 14 amino acids. The V end lost 6 bases, the J end lost 9 bases, and 18 bases lay between the germline ends.

This clonotype was observed a few times. The V gene is TRBV7-9, the J gene TRBJ2-1; 12 bases agree with TRBD2. The CDR3 totals 16 residues. V shed 4 bases, J shed 6 bases, and the junction held 7 bases outside the gene matches. Germline assignment: CDR1 SEHNR and CDR2 FQNEAQ (reference sequence). CDR3 DNA sequence: TGTGCCAGCAGCTCTCTAGCGGGGGGGCGAGTCAATGAGCAGTTCTTC. Its protein product is CASSSLAGGRVNEQFF.

The rearrangement joins TRBV3-1 to TRBJ1-6, with 7 positions matching TRBD1. The V gene end was trimmed by 3 bases and the J gene end by 9 bases; junction bases not matched to a gene: 5. The CDR3 extends over 14 amino acids. Germline V CDR1 and CDR2: LGHDT, YNNKEL (reference sequence). CDR3 residues: CASSQQTGPSPLHF. The DNA of the CDR3 is TGTGCCAGCAGCCAGCAGACAGGGCCTTCACCCCTCCACTTT.

This clonotype was found many times. The chain carries TRBV7-2 and TRBJ2-3; D ambiguous. Trimming stripped 1 base from V and 0 bases from J, with 11 bases between. Germline lookup yields CDR1 SGHTA and CDR2 FQGNSA. This CDR3 has 16 residues. CDR3 nucleotides: TGTGCCAGCAGCTTAGTGCTAACCCATAGCACAGATACGCAGTATTTT. Translating it yields CASSLVLTHSTDTQYF.

The rearrangement links TRBV20-1 to TRBJ1-2; D is ambiguous. The ends were cut back, 0 bases at V and 6 bases at J, with 11 bases in the middle. CDR3 length: 13 residues. Germline CDR1 is DFQATT and CDR2 is SNEGSKA (reference sequence). The CDR3 region has the DNA TGCAGTGCTAGAGATAATTGGGGAAATGGCTACACCTTC. Translation gives CSARDNWGNGYTF.

This clonotype has a count of ten or more. V gene TRBV28 combines with J gene TRBJ2-6; a weak D match, TRBD1 (5 bases). There are 17 residues in the CDR3. Looked up from germline, CDR1 is MDHEN and CDR2 is SYDVKM. The V end lost 0 bases, the J end lost 4 bases, and 13 bases lay between the germline ends. The CDR3 sequence: CASSLWTQGAGANVLTF. The CDR3 region has the DNA TGTGCCAGCAGTTTATGGACCCAGGGCGCCGGGGCCAACGTCCTGACTTTC.

With respect to this clonotype: With a much larger clone just one base away, this may be a read error. The V and J genes are TRBV7-2 and TRBJ2-1; D tentatively reads TRBD1 or TRBD2 (5 bases each). The CDR3 runs to 16 residues. Germline V CDR1 and CDR2: SGHTA, FQGNSA. In DNA form, the CDR3 reads TGTGCCTGCAGCTTAGACGGGGCAGGGAGTTACAATGAGCAGTTCTTC. Translating gives CACSLDGAGSYNEQFF.

This chain uses TRBV5-1 with TRBJ1-1; 7 bases are a match to TRBD1. This CDR3 spans 15 amino acids. Germline lookup yields CDR1 SGHRS and CDR2 YFSETQ. The J segment lost 5 bases and the V segment lost 4 bases, leaving 11 bases of the junction unmatched. The CDR3 protein is CASSPGGGRGTEAFF. In nucleotides, the CDR3 is TGCGCCAGCAGCCCTGGAGGGGGCCGGGGGACTGAAGCTTTCTTT.

The chain is built from TRBV2 and TRBJ2-1; D is possibly TRBD2 (6 bases). The CDR3 spans 14 residues. Trimming cost V 3 bases and J 8 bases, with 14 bases left between them. The germline CDR1 and CDR2 sequences are SNHLY and FYNNEI. The CDR3 coding sequence is TGTGCCAGCAGTGACGTAATCGGAGGGCATGAGCAGTTCTTC. It codes for CASSDVIGGHEQFF.

This sequence joins TRBV20-1 and TRBJ2-3; 7 bases map to TRBD2. V lost 3 bases to trimming and J lost 5 bases; unmatched junction nucleotides: 8. CDR3 length equals 14 residues. Germline V gene sequence: CDR1 DFQATT, CDR2 SNEGSKA (reference sequence). The CDR3 region is CSARDAGRGDTQYF. The CDR3 DNA is TGCAGTGCTAGGGACGCAGGGAGGGGAGATACGCAGTATTTT.

The chain recombines TRBV6-5 with TRBJ1-1, with D unclear. Trimming took 6 bases from V and 0 from J, leaving 14 bases between them. The CDR3 has 15 residues. The germline V gene has CDR1 MNHEY and CDR2 SVGAGI. CDR3 sequence: CASRAYGRMNTEAFF. The CDR3 nucleotides read TGTGCCAGCAGGGCCTACGGACGGATGAACACTGAAGCTTTCTTT.

This chain links TRBV7-2 with TRBJ1-2; D perhaps matches TRBD1 (6 bases). The V end was cut by 7 bases, the J end by 5 bases, with 17 bases between. Germline V lookup: CDR1 SGHTA, CDR2 FQGNSA. The CDR3 consists of 14 residues. The chain's CDR3 is CASISEQGQYGYTF. The DNA of the CDR3 is TGTGCCAGCATCTCTGAGCAGGGGCAATATGGCTACACCTTC.

On this clonotype: A single base separates this from a much larger clone, so it may be a read error. The rearrangement joins TRBV5-1 to TRBJ1-2, with 7 positions matching TRBD1. This CDR3 region has 14 residues. Germline CDR1 reads SGHRS; CDR2 reads YFSETQ. CDR3 sequence: CAGSFSGTDYGYTF. The CDR3, as DNA: TGCGCCGGCAGCTTCTCCGGGACAGACTATGGCTACACCTTC.

Details on this clonotype: A clone one base away is much larger, so this may be a read error. The CDR3 loop reads CASSLGGSSETQYF. The CDR3 nucleotides are TGTGCCAGCAGTTTGGGGGGTTCGAGCGAGACCCAGTACTTC. The V gene is TRBV28, the J gene TRBJ2-5; D possibly corresponds to TRBD2 (6 bases). Between the trimmed V and J ends, which lost 3 bases and 5 bases, there was a span of 13 bases. This CDR3 region has 14 residues. Germline loops: CDR1 MDHEN, CDR2 SYDVKM.

For this clonotype: A clone one base away is much larger, so this may be a read error. The chain joins TRBV4-3 to TRBJ2-5, with 9 nucleotides matching TRBD2. The CDR3 runs 16 residues. The V gene's germline CDR1 is LGHNA and CDR2 YSLEER. The V and J ends lost 4 bases and 4 bases, in that order; junction bases with no gene match: 10. The CDR3 nucleotides are TGCGCCAGCAGCCGAGATTGGCGGGGGGGCGGAGAGACCCAGTACTTC. As protein: CASSRDWRGGGETQYF.

CDR3 in amino acids: CASSQDGTVIRGPLHF. CDR3 DNA sequence: TGTGCCAGCAGCCAAGATGGGACAGTCATTCGTGGACCCCTCCACTTT. The V and J genes are TRBV14 and TRBJ1-6; 7 bases line up with TRBD1. Germline loops: CDR1 SGHDN, CDR2 FVKESK. The CDR3 is made up of 16 amino acids. Losses at the gene ends were 0 bases for V and 12 bases for J; bases not matched to a gene: 11.

The chain uses TRBV5-1 and TRBJ2-3, with D perhaps matching TRBD2 (7 bases). V lost 3 bases and J lost 4, with 15 bases in between. The CDR3 covers 15 residues. The V gene's germline CDR1 is SGHRS and CDR2 YFSETQ. CDR3 loop: CASSSSGGRADTQYF. CDR3 sequence (DNA): TGCGCCAGCAGCTCGTCGGGGGGCAGGGCAGATACGCAGTATTTT.

A note on this clonotype: Here the CDR3 omits its conserved ending phenylalanine or tryptophan, so a read error is the likely source. This chain uses TRBV11-2 with TRBJ2-7; the D gene is possibly TRBD1 (6 bases). The CDR3 has 14 residues. The germline V and J ends were trimmed by 5 bases and 1 base, with 12 bases remaining between them. The germline V gene has CDR1 SGHAT and CDR2 FQNNGV. This CDR3 is CASSAQTGSYEQYL. The CDR3 DNA follows: TGTGCCAGCAGCGCCCAGACAGGTTCCTACGAGCAGTACTTA.

This clonotype was found many times. The V and J genes are TRBV7-2 and TRBJ2-5, with D perhaps assigned TRBD1 or TRBD2 (7 bases each). Trimming cost V 5 bases and J 5 bases, with 15 bases left between them. The CDR3 contains 14 residues. CDR1 and CDR2 (germline): SGHTA, FQGNSA. The CDR3 DNA follows: TGTGCCAGCAGCAATAGACAGGGAGGGGAGACCCAGTACTTC. Translated, it gives CASSNRQGGETQYF.

The chain joins TRBV7-9 to TRBJ1-2; 8 bases match TRBD1. The length of the CDR3 is 13 residues. J gave up 7 bases and V 3 bases, and 4 bases lay outside the gene matches. Germline V gene lookup returns CDR1 SEHNR and CDR2 FQNEAQ (reference sequence). The DNA of the CDR3 is TGTGCCAGCAGCTTCGGACAGGGAGTTGGCTACACCTTC. This encodes CASSFGQGVGYTF.

A remark on this clonotype: A read error may explain this, as a much larger clone is one base away. The genes are TRBV6-2 or TRBV6-3 and TRBJ2-5; weak D call: TRBD1 (5 bases). The DNA matches TRBJ2-4 better at its end, which makes the J call doubtful. Germline assignment: CDR1 MNHEY and CDR2 SVGEGT. This CDR3 has 15 amino acids. CDR3 in DNA: TGTGCCAGCAGTTACGTCTTGCCAGGGTGGCACATTCAGTACTTC. Translated: CASSYVLPGWHIQYF.

The chain links TRBV7-2 to TRBJ2-3; perhaps TRBD2 as D (6 bases). V lost 5 bases and J lost 8, with 20 bases in between. The CDR3 extends over 15 amino acids. Germline CDR1 SGHTA, CDR2 FQGNSA. DNA for the CDR3: TGTGCCAGCAGCATCTATAGCGGTCCGAGAGGTACGCAGTATTTT. Protein sequence: CASSIYSGPRGTQYF.

This clonotype was counted ten times or more. The V gene is TRBV6-1, the J gene TRBJ2-7; 10 bases map to TRBD1. The ends lost 9 bases at V and 6 bases at J; junction bases unmatched: 8. Germline loops: CDR1 MNHNS, CDR2 SASEGT. The CDR3 totals 13 residues. This CDR3 reads CARVGQGPSEQYF. The CDR3 region has the DNA TGTGCCAGAGTGGGACAGGGGCCGAGCGAGCAGTACTTC.

V gene TRBV5-1 combines with J gene TRBJ1-4, with 8 bases matching TRBD1. The CDR3 length is 15 residues. Germline CDR1 and CDR2: SGHRS and YFSETQ. V lost 4 bases, J lost 4 bases, and 6 bases stayed unmatched. In DNA, the CDR3 is TGCGCCAGCAGCCTCGACAGGGGTGATAATGAAAAACTGTTTTTT. This codes for CASSLDRGDNEKLFF.

This chain links TRBV29-1 with TRBJ1-1; the D gene is possibly TRBD1 (6 bases). Trimming removed 5 bases from V and 6 bases from J, with 16 bases in between. This CDR3 spans 13 amino acids. CDR1 and CDR2 from the germline V gene are SQVTM and ANQGSEA. CDR3 in amino acids: CSVLGGQGAEAFF. The CDR3 DNA reads as TGCAGCGTTCTTGGGGGGCAAGGGGCTGAAGCTTTCTTT.

The chain has TRBV12-3 or TRBV12-4 and TRBJ2-7, with 11 bases identical to TRBD1. V was clipped by 3 bases and J by 3 bases; unmatched bases: 10. CDR3 length: 17 residues. The CDR3 sequence: CASSFRPGGQGVYEQYF. The CDR3 DNA reads TGTGCCAGCAGTTTTCGCCCTGGGGGACAGGGGGTCTACGAGCAGTACTTC.

This clonotype was observed a handful of times. The gene calls are TRBV12-3 or TRBV12-4 and TRBJ1-6; 7 positions match TRBD1. This CDR3 has 16 residues. V gave up 2 bases and J gave up 9 bases; unmatched junction bases: 10. The CDR3 region has the DNA TGTGCCAGCAGTTTAAGCCCAGGGGGGCCCCGTTCACCCCTCCACTTT. Translated, it gives CASSLSPGGPRSPLHF.